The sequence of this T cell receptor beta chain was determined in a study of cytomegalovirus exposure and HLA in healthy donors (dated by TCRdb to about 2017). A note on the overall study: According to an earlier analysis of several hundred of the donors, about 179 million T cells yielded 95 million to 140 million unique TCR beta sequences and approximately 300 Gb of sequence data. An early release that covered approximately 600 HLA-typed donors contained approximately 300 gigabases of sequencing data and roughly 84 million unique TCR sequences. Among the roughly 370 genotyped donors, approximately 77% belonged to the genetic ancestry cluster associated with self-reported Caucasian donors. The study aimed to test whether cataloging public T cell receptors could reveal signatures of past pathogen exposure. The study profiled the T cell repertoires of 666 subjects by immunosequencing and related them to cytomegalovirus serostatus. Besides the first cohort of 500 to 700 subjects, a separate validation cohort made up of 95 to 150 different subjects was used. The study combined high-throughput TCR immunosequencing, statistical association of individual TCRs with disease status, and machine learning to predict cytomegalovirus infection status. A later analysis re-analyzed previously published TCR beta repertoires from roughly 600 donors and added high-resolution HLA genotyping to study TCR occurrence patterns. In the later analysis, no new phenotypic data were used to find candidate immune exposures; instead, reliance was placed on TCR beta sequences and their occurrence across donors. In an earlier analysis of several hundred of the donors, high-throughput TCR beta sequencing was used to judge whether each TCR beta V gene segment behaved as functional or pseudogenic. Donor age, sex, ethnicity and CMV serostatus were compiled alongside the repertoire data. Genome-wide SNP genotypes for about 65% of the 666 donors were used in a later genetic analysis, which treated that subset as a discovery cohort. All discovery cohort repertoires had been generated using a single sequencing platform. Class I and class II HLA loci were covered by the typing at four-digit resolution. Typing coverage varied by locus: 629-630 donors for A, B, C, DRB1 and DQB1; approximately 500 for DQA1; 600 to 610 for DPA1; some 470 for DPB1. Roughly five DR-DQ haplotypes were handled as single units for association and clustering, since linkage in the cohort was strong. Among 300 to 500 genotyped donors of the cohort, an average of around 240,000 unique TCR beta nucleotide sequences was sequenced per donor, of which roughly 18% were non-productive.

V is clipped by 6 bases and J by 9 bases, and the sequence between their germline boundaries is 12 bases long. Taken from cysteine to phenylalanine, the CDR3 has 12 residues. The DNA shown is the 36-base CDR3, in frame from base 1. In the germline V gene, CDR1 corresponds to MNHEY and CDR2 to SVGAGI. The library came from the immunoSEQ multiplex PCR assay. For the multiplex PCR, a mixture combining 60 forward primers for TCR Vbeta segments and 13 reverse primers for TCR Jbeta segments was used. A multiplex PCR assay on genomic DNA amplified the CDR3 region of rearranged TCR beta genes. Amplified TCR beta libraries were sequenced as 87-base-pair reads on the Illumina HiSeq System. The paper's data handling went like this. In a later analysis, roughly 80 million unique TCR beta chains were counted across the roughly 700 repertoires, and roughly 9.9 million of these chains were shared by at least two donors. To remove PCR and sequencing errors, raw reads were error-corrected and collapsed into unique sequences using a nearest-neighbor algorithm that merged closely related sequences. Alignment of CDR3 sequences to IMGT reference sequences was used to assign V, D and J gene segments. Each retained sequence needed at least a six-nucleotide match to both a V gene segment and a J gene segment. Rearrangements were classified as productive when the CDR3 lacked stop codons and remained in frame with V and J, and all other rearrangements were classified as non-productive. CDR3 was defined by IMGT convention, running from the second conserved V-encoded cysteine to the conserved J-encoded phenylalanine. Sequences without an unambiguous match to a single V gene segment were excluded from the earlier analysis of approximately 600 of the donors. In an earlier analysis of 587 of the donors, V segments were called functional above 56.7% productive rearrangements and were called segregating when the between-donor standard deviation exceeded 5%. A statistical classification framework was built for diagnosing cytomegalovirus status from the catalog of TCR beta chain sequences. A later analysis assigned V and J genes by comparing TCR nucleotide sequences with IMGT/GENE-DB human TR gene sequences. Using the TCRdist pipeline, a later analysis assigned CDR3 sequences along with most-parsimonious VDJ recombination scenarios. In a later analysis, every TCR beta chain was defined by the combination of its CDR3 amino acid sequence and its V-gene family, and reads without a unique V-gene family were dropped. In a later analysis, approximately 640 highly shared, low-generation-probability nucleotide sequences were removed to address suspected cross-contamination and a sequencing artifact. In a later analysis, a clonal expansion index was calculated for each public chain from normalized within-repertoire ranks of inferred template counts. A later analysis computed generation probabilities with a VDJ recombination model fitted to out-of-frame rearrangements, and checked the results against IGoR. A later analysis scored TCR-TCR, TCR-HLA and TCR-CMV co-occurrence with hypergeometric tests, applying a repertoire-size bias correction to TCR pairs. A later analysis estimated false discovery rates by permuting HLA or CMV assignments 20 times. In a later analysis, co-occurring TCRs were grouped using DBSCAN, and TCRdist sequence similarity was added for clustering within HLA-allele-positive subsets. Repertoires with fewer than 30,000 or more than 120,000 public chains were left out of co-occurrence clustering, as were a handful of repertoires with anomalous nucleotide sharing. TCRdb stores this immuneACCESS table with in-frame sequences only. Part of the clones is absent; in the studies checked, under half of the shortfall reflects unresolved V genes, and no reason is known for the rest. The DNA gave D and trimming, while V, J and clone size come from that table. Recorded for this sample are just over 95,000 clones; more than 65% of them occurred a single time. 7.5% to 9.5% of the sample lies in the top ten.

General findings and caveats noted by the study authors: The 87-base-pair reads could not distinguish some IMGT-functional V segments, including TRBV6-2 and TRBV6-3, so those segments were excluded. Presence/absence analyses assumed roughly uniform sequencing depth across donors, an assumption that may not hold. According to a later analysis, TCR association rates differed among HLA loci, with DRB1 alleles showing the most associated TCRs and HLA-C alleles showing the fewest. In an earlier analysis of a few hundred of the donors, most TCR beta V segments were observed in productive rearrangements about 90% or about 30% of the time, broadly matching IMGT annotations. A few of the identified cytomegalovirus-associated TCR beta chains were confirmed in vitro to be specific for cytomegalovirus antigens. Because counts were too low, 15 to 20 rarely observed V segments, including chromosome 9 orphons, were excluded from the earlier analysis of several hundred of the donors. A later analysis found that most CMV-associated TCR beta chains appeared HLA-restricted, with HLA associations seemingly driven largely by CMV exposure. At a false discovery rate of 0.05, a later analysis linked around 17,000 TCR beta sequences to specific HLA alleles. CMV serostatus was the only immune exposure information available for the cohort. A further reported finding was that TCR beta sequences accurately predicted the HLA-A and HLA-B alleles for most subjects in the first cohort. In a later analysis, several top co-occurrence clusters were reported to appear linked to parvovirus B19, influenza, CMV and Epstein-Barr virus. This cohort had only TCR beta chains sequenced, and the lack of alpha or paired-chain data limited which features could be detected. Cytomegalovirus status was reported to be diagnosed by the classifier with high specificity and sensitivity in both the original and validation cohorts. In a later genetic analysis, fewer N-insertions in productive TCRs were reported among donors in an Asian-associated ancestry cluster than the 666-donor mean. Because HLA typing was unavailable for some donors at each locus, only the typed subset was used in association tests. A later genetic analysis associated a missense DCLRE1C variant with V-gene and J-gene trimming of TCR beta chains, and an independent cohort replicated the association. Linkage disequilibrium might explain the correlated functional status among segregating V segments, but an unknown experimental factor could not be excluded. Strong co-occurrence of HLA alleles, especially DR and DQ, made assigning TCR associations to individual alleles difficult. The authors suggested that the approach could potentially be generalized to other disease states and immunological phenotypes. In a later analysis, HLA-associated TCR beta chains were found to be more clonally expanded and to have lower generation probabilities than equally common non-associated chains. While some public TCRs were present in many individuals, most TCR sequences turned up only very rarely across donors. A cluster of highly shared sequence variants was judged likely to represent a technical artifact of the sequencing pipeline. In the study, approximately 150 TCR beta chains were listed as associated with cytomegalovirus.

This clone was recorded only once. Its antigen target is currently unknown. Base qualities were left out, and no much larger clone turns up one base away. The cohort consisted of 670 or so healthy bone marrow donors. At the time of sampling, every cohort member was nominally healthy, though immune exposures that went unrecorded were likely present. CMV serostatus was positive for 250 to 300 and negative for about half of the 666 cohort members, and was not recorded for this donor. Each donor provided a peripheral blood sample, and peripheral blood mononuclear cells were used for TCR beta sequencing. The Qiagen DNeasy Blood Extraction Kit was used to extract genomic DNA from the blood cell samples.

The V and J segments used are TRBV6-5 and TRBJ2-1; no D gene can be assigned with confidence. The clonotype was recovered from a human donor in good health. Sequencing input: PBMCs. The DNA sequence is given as TGTGCCAGCAGCCGCACAAGATTTGAGCAGTTCTTC. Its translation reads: CASSRTRFEQFF.